One and the same sample provided the 14 T cell receptor beta chains below, sequenced in a study of multiple sclerosis patients with progressive multifocal leukoencephalopathy. Time point defined: time of PML onset. Using immunoSEQ multiplex PCR, the repertoire was profiled, and TCRdb retains in-frame clones only, with some absent. Here the sample spans approximately 31,000 clones, 87% being singletons. The specimen comprised PBMCs, sampled from a patient treated with natalizumab. Receptors originate from a human donor with progressive multifocal leukoencephalopathy.

The chain's CDR3 is CASRDPGLVAEQFF. The CDR3 DNA reads as TGTGCCAGCAGAGATCCGGGACTAGTGGCTGAGCAGTTCTTC. The chain uses TRBV28 and TRBJ2-1; 8 bases align to TRBD2. Losses at the gene ends were 6 bases for V and 9 bases for J; bases not matched to a gene: 10. Germline CDR1 and CDR2: MDHEN and SYDVKM. CDR3 length equals 14 residues.

V gene TRBV6-1 combines with J gene TRBJ2-7; D is ambiguous. V was cut by 11 bases and J by 3 bases, with 20 bases left in between. Germline lookup yields CDR1 MNHNS and CDR2 SASEGT. The CDR3 is made up of 14 amino acids. CDR3 coding DNA: TGTGCCGCTCTCGAGAGGCAAGGCGGCTACGAGCAGTACTTC. This codes for CAALERQGGYEQYF.

The chain's CDR3 is CASSYGSGTFF. CDR3 nucleotides: TGTGCCAGCAGCTACGGGTCTGGGACTTTCTTC. The V call is TRBV5-6, the J call TRBJ2-1; D may be TRBD2 (6 bases). V lost 3 bases to trimming and J lost 16 bases, with 14 bases between them. Per germline, CDR1 SGHDT and CDR2 YYEEEE. The CDR3 length is 11 residues. Supplemented by reference TRBV5-6 and TRBJ2-1, the full variable domain reads DAGVTQSPTHLIKTRGQQVTLRCSPKSGHDTVSWYQQALGQGPQFIFQYYEEEERQRGNFPDRFSGHQFPNYSSELNVNALLLGDSALYLCASSYGSGTFFGPGTRLTVL.

The CDR3 region has the DNA TGTGCCAGCAGCGTAGATATGTCGGGTAATCAGCCCCAGCATTTT. Translated: CASSVDMSGNQPQHF. This chain links TRBV9 with TRBJ1-5; D gene ambiguous. The CDR3 sequence is 15 residues long. Per germline, CDR1 SGDLS and CDR2 YYNGEE. Trimming left V 0 bases short and J 4 bases short, with 11 bases between.

This clone was counted a single time. The chain joins TRBV5-1 to TRBJ1-4, with a possible D match to TRBD1 (6 bases). CDR1 is SGHRS, CDR2 YFSETQ, per germline. The CDR3 has 16 amino acids. V was shortened by 2 bases and J by 5 bases, with 16 bases between the two germline ends. The CDR3 spells CASSLFPQGSNEKLFF. CDR3 in DNA: TGCGCCAGCAGCTTATTCCCTCAGGGGTCGAATGAAAAACTGTTTTTT. The full variable domain, rest sourced from reference TRBV5-1 and TRBJ1-4, is KAGVTQTPRYLIKTRGQQVTLSCSPISGHRSVSWYQQTPGQGLQFLFEYFSETQRNKGNFPGRFSGRQFSNSRSEMNVSTLELGDSALYLCASSLFPQGSNEKLFFGSGTQLSVL.

This clone has more than one count but fewer than ten. The gene calls are TRBV15 and TRBJ2-7; tentatively, D is TRBD2 (7 bases). Deletions cut 0 bases from V and 5 bases from J, with 20 bases between. Germline assignment: CDR1 LNHNV and CDR2 YYDKDF (reference sequence). CDR3 size: 17 residues. For the CDR3, the DNA is TGTGCCACCAGCAGAGATGGAAAGGGGGAGGGCCGGGACGAGCAGTACTTC. It specifies CATSRDGKGEGRDEQYF.

This clone showed up just once. The chain is built from TRBV5-1 and TRBJ2-1, with 11 bases lining up with TRBD2. J was trimmed by 6 bases and V by 5 bases; bases with no gene match: 4. This CDR3 comprises 14 residues. In germline, CDR1 is SGHRS, CDR2 YFSETQ. The chain's CDR3 is CASSRTSGSNEQFF. CDR3 nucleotide sequence: TGCGCCAGCAGTCGTACTAGCGGGAGCAATGAGCAGTTCTTC.

The chain employs TRBV5-4 and TRBJ2-7, with D maybe TRBD1 (5 bases). The V and J ends lost 4 bases and 3 bases respectively, with 8 bases between them. The germline CDR1 and CDR2 sequences are SGHNT and YYREEE (reference sequence). The CDR3 spans 12 residues. The CDR3 bases are TGTGCCAGCAGCGCGGACAACTACGAGCAGTACTTC. As protein: CASSADNYEQYF.

The gene calls are TRBV10-3 and TRBJ2-1; tentative D call: TRBD2 (5 bases). The CDR3 runs to 13 residues. The V gene's germline CDR1 is ENHRY and CDR2 SYGVKD. V was cut by 4 bases and J by 5 bases, with 9 bases left in between. The DNA for the CDR3 is TGTGCCATCAGTGGTAGCGCTAACAATGAGCAGTTCTTC. Translation: CAISGSANNEQFF.

The chain recombines TRBV2 with TRBJ1-1, with D uncertain. V lost 7 bases, J lost 5 bases, and 8 bases lay in between. The CDR3 runs to 11 residues. In germline, CDR1 is SNHLY, CDR2 FYNNEI. CDR3 DNA: TGTGCCAGCACGGCCGGGACTGAAGCTTTCTTT. Translation gives CASTAGTEAFF.

V gene TRBV5-1 combines with J gene TRBJ2-3; D is perhaps TRBD1 or TRBD2 (5 bases each). This CDR3 has 16 residues. Germline CDR1 SGHRS, CDR2 YFSETQ. The germline V and J ends were trimmed by 4 bases and 2 bases, with 17 bases remaining between them. In nucleotides, the CDR3 is TGCGCCAGCAGCGGGGGTATGTGGTGGACCACAGATACGCAGTATTTT. Protein product: CASSGGMWWTTDTQYF.

The chain has TRBV15 and TRBJ2-5; D not certain. Germline CDR1 LNHNV, CDR2 YYDKDF (reference sequence). CDR3 length: 12 residues. V was shortened by 0 bases and J by 7 bases, with 6 bases between the two germline ends. In DNA form, the CDR3 reads TGTGCCACCAGCAGAGATGATCGGACCCAGTACTTC. It codes for CATSRDDRTQYF.

This clone was seen only once. V usage is TRBV7-9 and J usage is TRBJ2-1, with 8 bases identical to TRBD2. The CDR3 totals 15 residues. The V and J ends lost 1 base and 7 bases, in that order; junction bases with no gene match: 6. Germline values: CDR1 SEHNR, CDR2 FQNEAQ (reference sequence). The CDR3 region has the DNA TGTGCCAGCAGCTTAGGAGGGCGCGGGGGGAATGAGCAGTTCTTC. It specifies CASSLGGRGGNEQFF.

Comment on this clone: A junction end diverges from the germline sequence, so it may reflect a read error. The chain links TRBV7-9 to TRBJ1-5; D ambiguous. Germline loops: CDR1 SEHNR, CDR2 FQNEAQ (reference sequence). The CDR3 is 13 amino acids. CDR3 sequence reads: CASTLSQGQPQHF. The CDR3 region has the DNA TGTGCCAGCACCTTATCCCAAGGTCAGCCCCAGCATTTT.